The clone carrying this T cell receptor (beta chain) was seen many times. Its antigen is unknown. This specimen comes from a study of T cells after yellow fever vaccination. Study-wide results and caveats: It was the secondary response that reached its peak faster, day 5 versus 15, but it was weaker.

The ends lost 5 bases at V and 3 bases at J; junction bases unmatched: 2. The CDR3 covers 14 residues. Germline V gene lookup returns CDR1 SGHTA and CDR2 FQGNSA. MiXCR was run by TCRdb on the 5' RACE reads, yielding one entry per CDR3 protein. The profile covers approximately 140,000 distinct CDR3 sequences, with 7.7% appearing a single time and 0.73% taken by the ten largest. The gene calls are TRBV7-2 and TRBJ2-3; 10 nucleotides agree with TRBD2. This receptor was taken from a man in his thirties or forties who received the YFV17D yellow fever vaccine. Sequencing was performed on CD4+ T cells sorted from PBMCs, taken 5 days after the yellow fever booster vaccination. CDR3 coding DNA: TGTGCCAGCAGCCCGACTAGCGGGACAGATACGCAGTATTTT. It encodes CASSPTSGTDTQYF. Using reference TRBV7-2 and TRBJ2-3 for the parts outside the CDR3, the full variable domain is GAGVSQSPSNKVTEKGKDVELRCDPISGHTALYWYRQSLGQGLEFLIYFQGNSAPDKSGLPSDRFSAERTGGSVSTLTIQRTQQEDSAVYLCASSPTSGTDTQYFGPGTRLTVL.